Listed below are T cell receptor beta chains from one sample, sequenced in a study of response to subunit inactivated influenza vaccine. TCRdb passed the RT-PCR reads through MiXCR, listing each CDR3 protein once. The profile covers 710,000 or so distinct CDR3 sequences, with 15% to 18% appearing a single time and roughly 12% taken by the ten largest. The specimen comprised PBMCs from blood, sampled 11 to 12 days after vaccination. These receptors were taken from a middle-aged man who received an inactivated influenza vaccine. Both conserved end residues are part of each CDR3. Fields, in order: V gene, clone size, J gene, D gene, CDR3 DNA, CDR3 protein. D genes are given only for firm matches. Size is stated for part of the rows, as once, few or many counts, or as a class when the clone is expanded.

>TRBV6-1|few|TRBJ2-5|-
TGTGCCAGCAGTCCTATCACAGGGAAGCAAGAGACCCAGTACTTC
CASSPITGKQETQYF
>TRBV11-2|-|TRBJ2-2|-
TGTGCCAGCAGCTTAGAAAAAGTCGAGAACACCGGGGAGCTGTTTTTT
CASSLEKVENTGELFF
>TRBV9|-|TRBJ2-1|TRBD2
TGTGCCAGCAGCTTTCGTGAGGCGGGAGCATACAATGAGCAGTTCTTC
CASSFREAGAYNEQFF
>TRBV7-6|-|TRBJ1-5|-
TGTGCCAGCAGCTTAGGTACCGGGACCGGCAATCAGCCCCAGCATTTT
CASSLGTGTGNQPQHF
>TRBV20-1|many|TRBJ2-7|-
TGCAGTGCTCAAGGACGGATCTACGAGCAGTACTTC
CSAQGRIYEQYF
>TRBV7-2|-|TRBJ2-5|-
TGTGCCAGCAGCATGACTAACAAGGGCCCTCAAGAGACCCAGTACTTC
CASSMTNKGPQETQYF
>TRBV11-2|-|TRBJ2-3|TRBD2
TGTGCCAGCAGCTTTAGCGGGGCACGGGATACGCAGTATTTT
CASSFSGARDTQYF
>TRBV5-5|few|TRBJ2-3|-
TGTGCCAGCAGCTCGCGAGGTCTGGTCGGGCCAGATACGCAGTATTTT
CASSSRGLVGPDTQYF
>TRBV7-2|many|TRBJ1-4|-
TGTGCCAGCAGCATGGGAGGCTCTGGCGAAAAACTGTTTTTT
CASSMGGSGEKLFF
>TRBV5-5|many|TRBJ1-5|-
TGTGCCAGCAGCTTGGGCACAGTCAATCAGCCCCAGCATTTT
CASSLGTVNQPQHF
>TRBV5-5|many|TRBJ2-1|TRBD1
TGTGCCAGCAGCCCGGGACAGGGGGCGATGAGGGAGCAGTTCTTC
CASSPGQGAMREQFF
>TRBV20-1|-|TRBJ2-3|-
TGCAGTGCTAGGCGGGACGCCTACCGCACAGATACGCAGTATTTT
CSARRDAYRTDTQYF
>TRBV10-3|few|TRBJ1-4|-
TGTGCCATCAGTAAGACAGGCCCTAATGAAAAACTGTTTTTT
CAISKTGPNEKLFF
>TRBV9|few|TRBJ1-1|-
TGTGCCAGCACTAAGGAAGGTTCAGCGAACACTGAAGCTTTCTTT
CASTKEGSANTEAFF
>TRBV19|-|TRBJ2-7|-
TGTGCCAGTAGTATTCAACAGGGCCCCTACGAGCAGTACTTC
CASSIQQGPYEQYF
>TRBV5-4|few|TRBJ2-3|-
TGTGCCAGCAGCTTGGAATCTAGCGCAGATACGCAGTATTTT
CASSLESSADTQYF
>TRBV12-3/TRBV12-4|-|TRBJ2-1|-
TGTGCCAGCAGTCCCCGTGGGGACCTGAGCTCCTACAATGAGCAGTTCTTC
CASSPRGDLSSYNEQFF
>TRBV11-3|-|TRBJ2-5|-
TGTGCCAGCAGCCGACGCCGGGGGGCCCAAGAGACCCAGTACTTC
CASSRRRGAQETQYF
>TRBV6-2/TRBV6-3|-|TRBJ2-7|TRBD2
TGTGCCAGCAGTGTGCGGACTAGCGGGGCCTACGAGCAGTACTTC
CASSVRTSGAYEQYF
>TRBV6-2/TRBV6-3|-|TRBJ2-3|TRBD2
TGTGCCAGCAGTTACGGTAGCGGGGTCGATGGCACAGATACGCAGTATTTT
CASSYGSGVDGTDTQYF
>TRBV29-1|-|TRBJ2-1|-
TGCAGCGTTGAATGGCAGGGGCTTGCCTACAATGAGCAGTTCTTC
CSVEWQGLAYNEQFF
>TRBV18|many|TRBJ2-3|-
TGTGCCAGCTCACCCCGAGAGACAATTTCGACAGATACGCAGTATTTT
CASSPRETISTDTQYF